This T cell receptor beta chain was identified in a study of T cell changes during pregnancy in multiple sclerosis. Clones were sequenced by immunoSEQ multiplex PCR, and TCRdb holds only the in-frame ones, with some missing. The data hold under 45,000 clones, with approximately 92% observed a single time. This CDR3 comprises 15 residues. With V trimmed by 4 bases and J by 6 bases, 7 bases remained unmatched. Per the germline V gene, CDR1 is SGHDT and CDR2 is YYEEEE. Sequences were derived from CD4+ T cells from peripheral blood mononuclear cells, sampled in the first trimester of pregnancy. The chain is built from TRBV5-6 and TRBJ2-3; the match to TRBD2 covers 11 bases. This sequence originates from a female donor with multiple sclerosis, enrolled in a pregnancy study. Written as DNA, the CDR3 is TGTGCCAGCAGCCTTCCTAGCGGGAGGTGGGATACGCAGTATTTT. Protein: CASSLPSGRWDTQYF.